This TCR beta chain was sequenced in a study of blood T cell repertoires in COVID-19. Study context: Specimens from acute and convalescent COVID-19 originated in the United States, Italy and Spain. T cells, B-cell-depleted T cells, or PBMCs provided the cDNA or gDNA that served as material.

Germline V gives CDR1 LGHDT, CDR2 YNNKEL (reference sequence). V was trimmed by 1 base and J by 6 bases, leaving 10 bases between them. The CDR3 consists of 13 residues. Only in-frame clones appear in the TCRdb table, and some are missing; sequencing was by immunoSEQ multiplex PCR. The sample lists roughly 53,000 clones, 84% seen once, with under 3% in the top ten. The sample holds a few counts of this clone. Sequenced material: peripheral blood. This sequence originates from a man aged 45 to 65 with acute or convalescent COVID-19. The chain joins TRBV3-1 (or the pseudogene TRBV3-2) to TRBJ2-7, with D possibly matching TRBD2 (5 bases). CDR3 protein: CASSQGESGEQYF. The DNA of the CDR3 is TGTGCCAGCAGCCAAGGGGAGTCTGGCGAGCAGTACTTC.